This passage covers 17 T cell receptor beta chains from one sample sequenced in a study of early T cells in non-severe SARS-CoV-2 infection. TCRdb re-called the 5' RACE reads with MiXCR, one entry per CDR3 protein. The data contain tens of thousands of distinct CDR3 sequences, approximately 13% of them singletons. The sample taken for sequencing was whole blood. The receptor set was obtained from an adult who was a healthcare worker with PCR-confirmed SARS-CoV-2 infection or an uninfected control (not recorded which).

This clonotype was detected many times. The chain employs TRBV6-2 or TRBV6-3 and TRBJ2-7; no reliable D call. The V gene lost 6 bases and the J gene lost 3 bases, with 9 bases spanning the gap. Per the germline V gene, CDR1 is MNHEY and CDR2 is SVGEGT. This CDR3 region has 12 residues. CDR3 amino acids: CASSLGRYEQYF. The CDR3, as DNA: TGTGCCAGCAGCCTCGGACGCTACGAGCAGTACTTC.

V is TRBV21-1 and J is TRBJ1-5. TRBV21-1 is marked as a pseudogene. The CDR3 has 14 residues. The CDR3 nucleotides are TGTGCCAGCACCCCCGCGGGGGGGCTTCAGCCCCAGCATTTT. It specifies CASTPAGGLQPQHF.

This clonotype was observed a few times. This rearrangement joins TRBV29-1 to TRBJ1-2; TRBD1 agrees at 11 bases. The CDR3 runs 16 residues. Germline V lookup: CDR1 SQVTM, CDR2 ANQGSEA. The junction had 14 bases not matched to a gene; V was cut back by 6 bases and J by 5 bases. The chain's CDR3 is CSVGGQGARREYGYTF. CDR3 in DNA: TGCAGCGTGGGCGGACAGGGGGCGCGAAGAGAATATGGCTACACCTTC.

This clonotype was seen a few times. The chain joins TRBV27 to TRBJ2-5; D remains unclear. V lost 4 bases and J 5 bases, leaving 5 bases between the germline ends. The CDR3 length is 11 residues. From germline, CDR1 is MNHEY and CDR2 SMNVEV (reference sequence). CDR3 protein: CASSSRETQYF. The DNA for the CDR3 is TGTGCCAGCAGTTCGCGTGAGACCCAGTACTTC.

The CDR3 loop reads CASSIGTNYEQYF. The CDR3 region has the DNA TGTGCCAGCAGCATCGGGACCAACTACGAGCAGTACTTC. The J gene is TRBJ2-7, the V gene TRBV7-2; D might be TRBD1 or TRBD2, each matching 5 bases. The CDR3 loop spans 13 amino acids. Trimming left V 5 bases short and J 3 bases short, with 11 bases between. Germline V gene data show CDR1 as SGHTA and CDR2 as FQGNSA.

This chain uses TRBV24-1 with TRBJ2-7; D is possibly TRBD1 or TRBD2 (5 bases each). The V end lost 4 bases, the J end lost 2 bases, and 8 bases lay between the germline ends. From germline, CDR1 is KGHDR and CDR2 SFDVKD. The CDR3 loop spans 13 amino acids. The CDR3 sequence: CATSEGPTYEQYF. The CDR3 nucleotides are TGTGCCACCAGTGAGGGACCTACCTACGAGCAGTACTTC.

This clonotype was picked up a small number of times. The CDR3: CASNRGTGGREQYF. The CDR3 DNA follows: TGTGCCAGCAACCGAGGGACAGGAGGACGGGAGCAGTACTTC. The V gene is TRBV13, the J gene TRBJ2-7; the match to TRBD1 covers 8 bases. V gave up 7 bases and J gave up 7 bases; unmatched junction bases: 12. The germline V gene encodes CDR1 PRHDT and CDR2 FYEKMQ (reference sequence). The length of the CDR3 is 14 residues.

This chain joins TRBV11-2 and TRBJ2-1; 11 positions match TRBD1. V gave up 2 bases and J gave up 4 bases; unmatched junction bases: 7. CDR3 length: 17 residues. Per the germline V gene, CDR1 is SGHAT and CDR2 is FQNNGV. CDR3 coding DNA: TGTGCCAGCAGCTTACTTCGCGGGACAGGGGGATACAATGAGCAGTTCTTC. The encoded protein is CASSLLRGTGGYNEQFF.

This clonotype was found many times. The genes are TRBV18 and TRBJ1-1, with no clear D. Between the trimmed V and J ends, which lost 1 base and 1 base, there was a span of 7 bases. Germline assignment: CDR1 KGHSH and CDR2 LQKENI. The CDR3 spans 14 residues. CDR3 bases: TGTGCCAGCTCACCACTTTCAGAGAACACTGAAGCTTTCTTT. Its protein is CASSPLSENTEAFF.

V is TRBV6-2 or TRBV6-3 and J is TRBJ1-1; no reliable D call. The V gene's germline CDR1 is MNHEY and CDR2 SVGEGT. This CDR3 region has 13 residues. With 6 bases removed from V and 1 base from J, the gap between germline ends came to 9 bases. The CDR3 protein is CASRGKENTEAFF. CDR3 DNA: TGTGCCAGCAGGGGGAAAGAGAACACTGAAGCTTTCTTT.

This clonotype was counted a few times. The chain couples TRBV4-2 to TRBJ2-1; 9 bases map to TRBD2. V lost 5 bases to trimming and J lost 7 bases; unmatched junction nucleotides: 9. CDR3 size: 15 residues. CDR1 and CDR2 (germline): LGHNA, YNFKEQ. The CDR3: CASSYGTSLVNEQFF. The CDR3 DNA is TGTGCCAGCAGCTACGGGACTAGCCTCGTGAATGAGCAGTTCTTC.

This clonotype was picked up a small number of times. The chain uses TRBV7-8 and TRBJ2-2; the match to TRBD2 covers 9 bases. J gave up 3 bases and V 7 bases, and 6 bases lay outside the gene matches. The CDR3 contains 15 residues. Germline CDR1 and CDR2: SGHVS and FQNEAQ. DNA of the CDR3: TGTGCCAGCACCCGAACTAGCGGGCACACCGGGGAGCTGTTTTTT. Its translation is CASTRTSGHTGELFF.

The sample holds many counts of this clonotype. This chain connects TRBV29-1 to TRBJ2-5; D is perhaps TRBD1 (6 bases). Trimming shortened V by 6 bases and J by 3 bases, and 11 bases separated the two germline ends. Per germline, CDR1 SQVTM and CDR2 ANQGSEA. CDR3 size: 12 residues. The chain's CDR3 is CSVARGEETQYF. For the CDR3, the DNA is TGCAGCGTCGCCAGGGGTGAAGAGACCCAGTACTTC.

V and J are TRBV29-1 and TRBJ2-2, with D perhaps matching TRBD2 (6 bases). Trimming shortened V by 6 bases and J by 1 base, and 15 bases separated the two germline ends. This CDR3 has 15 amino acids. The V gene's germline CDR1 is SQVTM and CDR2 ANQGSEA. CDR3 sequence reads: CSVDTGTLNTGELFF. The CDR3 DNA follows: TGCAGCGTGGATACCGGGACTCTGAACACCGGGGAGCTGTTTTTT.

This clonotype has at least ten counts. The chain joins TRBV6-2 or TRBV6-3 to TRBJ1-2; TRBD1 matches at 7 bases. The CDR3 runs to 15 residues. V lost 6 bases and J lost 2; bases outside the gene matches: 9. Germline lookup yields CDR1 MNHEY and CDR2 SVGEGT. CDR3 DNA sequence: TGTGCCAGCAGCCCGACAGGGAGATCAAACTATGGCTACACCTTC. Protein sequence: CASSPTGRSNYGYTF.

This clonotype was counted only a few times. J is TRBJ1-1 and V is TRBV10-3, with D maybe TRBD1 (6 bases). This CDR3 is 12 amino acids long. The V end was cut by 6 bases, the J end by 4 bases, with 9 bases between. Germline CDR1 ENHRY, CDR2 SYGVKD. The CDR3 here is CAIRDRTTEAFF. CDR3 in DNA: TGTGCCATCAGGGACAGAACCACTGAAGCTTTCTTT.

This clonotype occurred a few times. This chain joins TRBV4-2 and TRBJ2-1; the D gene is possibly TRBD2 (5 bases). Germline V gives CDR1 LGHNA, CDR2 YNFKEQ. With 6 bases removed from V and 0 bases from J, the gap between germline ends came to 12 bases. CDR3 length: 15 amino acids. The CDR3 nucleotides are TGTGCCAGCAGAGTTTCCCGGGGCTCCTACAATGAGCAGTTCTTC. This encodes CASRVSRGSYNEQFF.